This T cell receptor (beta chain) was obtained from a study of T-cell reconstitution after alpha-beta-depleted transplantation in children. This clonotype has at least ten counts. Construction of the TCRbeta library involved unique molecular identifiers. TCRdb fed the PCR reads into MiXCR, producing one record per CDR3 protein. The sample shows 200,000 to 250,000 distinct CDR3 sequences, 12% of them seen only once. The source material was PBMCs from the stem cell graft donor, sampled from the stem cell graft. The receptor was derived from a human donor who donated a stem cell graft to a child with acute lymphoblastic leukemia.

The CDR3 coding sequence is TGTGCCAGCAGTGAAGGGAGACTGTACACAGATACGCAGTATTTT. Translation gives CASSEGRLYTDTQYF. The chain recombines TRBV25-1 with TRBJ2-3; weak D call: TRBD2 (5 bases). CDR1 and CDR2 (germline): MGHDK, SYGVNS. With 2 bases removed from V and 2 bases from J, the gap between germline ends came to 11 bases. The CDR3 extends over 15 amino acids.